One sample yielded the 23 T cell receptor beta chains listed below, sequenced in a study of identifying expanded T cells in peripheral blood. Assay: immunoSEQ multiplex PCR; the TCRdb copy retains only in-frame clones and omits some. The data show around 85,000 clones, approximately 91% seen once. The specimen was blood. All receptors derive from a person between 18 and 69 years old in good health.

This rearrangement joins TRBV18 to TRBJ2-3; 7 bases map to TRBD2. V lost 6 bases and J lost 0; bases outside the gene matches: 12. CDR1 is KGHSH, CDR2 LQKENI, per germline. There are 17 residues in the CDR3. The CDR3 DNA reads as TGTGCCAGCTCTGGGGAGAGCGGGAAGTACAGCACAGATACGCAGTATTTT. This gives the protein CASSGESGKYSTDTQYF.

The J gene is TRBJ2-2, the V gene TRBV19, with D unresolved. The CDR3 runs 13 residues. V dropped 6 bases and J dropped 6 bases, with 11 bases sitting between them. Germline loops: CDR1 LNHDA, CDR2 SQIVND (reference sequence). CDR3 DNA sequence: TGTGCCAGTAGGAAAGACGGCCCCGGGGAGCTGTTTTTT. The encoded protein is CASRKDGPGELFF.

The CDR3 DNA follows: TGTGCCAGCAGTGACTCGGGCGGGGAGCTGTTTTTT. Protein sequence: CASSDSGGELFF. V is TRBV6-4 and J is TRBJ2-2; D remains ambiguous. The CDR3 has 12 amino acids. Germline V gene data show CDR1 as MRHNA and CDR2 as SNTAGT. V was pared by 0 bases and J by 7 bases, with 3 bases between.

The chain joins TRBV7-2 to TRBJ1-4, with 9 nucleotides matching TRBD1. Germline values: CDR1 SGHTA, CDR2 FQGNSA. The length of the CDR3 is 15 residues. With V trimmed by 5 bases and J by 7 bases, 8 bases remained unmatched. The CDR3 region has the DNA TGTGCCAGCAGCGAACAACAGGGGGCGGGTGAAAAACTGTTTTTT. Its protein product is CASSEQQGAGEKLFF.

V gene TRBV10-3 combines with J gene TRBJ2-5; 8 nucleotides match TRBD2. The germline V gene has CDR1 ENHRY and CDR2 SYGVKD. V shed 10 bases and J 1 base; nucleotides not matched to a gene: 5. This CDR3 is built from 13 residues. In nucleotides, the CDR3 is TGTGCCACCGTAGCGGGACTCCAAGAGACCCAGTACTTC. Encoded protein: CATVAGLQETQYF.

The rearrangement uses TRBV4-2 and TRBJ1-2; D gene ambiguous. The V end lost 1 base, the J end lost 4 bases, and 13 bases lay between the germline ends. Germline CDR1 reads LGHNA; CDR2 reads YNFKEQ. CDR3 size: 15 residues. The CDR3 DNA sequence: TGTGCCAGCAGCCAAGTGGTCGCGGGGAGCTATGGCTACACCTTC. Translated: CASSQVVAGSYGYTF.

The table lists this clone with a count of one. The chain couples TRBV10-3 to TRBJ2-5; D perhaps matches TRBD1 (6 bases). The length of the CDR3 is 14 residues. V was shortened by 4 bases and J by 4 bases, with 13 bases between the two germline ends. Germline CDR1 is ENHRY and CDR2 is SYGVKD. In DNA form, the CDR3 reads TGTGCCATCAGTGTTACAGGGATGGCAGAGACCCAGTACTTC. Residues: CAISVTGMAETQYF.

The genes are TRBV28 and TRBJ2-1, with TRBD1 identical over 9 bases. CDR3 size: 13 residues. V trimming: 7 bases; J trimming: 15 bases; junction bases outside the gene matches: 13. The germline CDR1 and CDR2 sequences are MDHEN and SYDVKM. The CDR3 DNA reads TGTGCCAGCACCCAGGCATGGGGACAGGGTCGGTTCTTC. Amino acids: CASTQAWGQGRFF.

The chain is built from TRBV4-3 and TRBJ2-3; unclear D gene. The germline CDR1 and CDR2 sequences are LGHNA and YSLEER. This CDR3 is built from 14 residues. Trimming took off 0 bases at V and 7 bases at J, with 11 bases between the two ends. The CDR3 DNA reads TGCGCCAGCAGCCAAGACTGGCTGGCGTATACGCAGTATTTT. It specifies CASSQDWLAYTQYF.

The chain joins TRBV25-1 to TRBJ2-2; D is ambiguous. Germline V gene lookup returns CDR1 MGHDK and CDR2 SYGVNS. The V and J ends lost 6 bases and 0 bases respectively, with 11 bases between them. The CDR3 covers 15 residues. The chain's CDR3 is CASSPIRANTGELFF. The DNA of the CDR3 is TGTGCCAGCAGCCCAATTCGGGCGAACACCGGGGAGCTGTTTTTT.

The chain combines TRBV7-9 with TRBJ2-4; 7 bases agree with TRBD1. The CDR3 has 16 amino acids. CDR1 SEHNR and CDR2 FQNEAQ come from the germline V gene (reference sequence). The ends lost 5 bases at V and 3 bases at J; junction bases unmatched: 10. CDR3 coding DNA: TGTGCCAGCAGCCCGCCAGACAGGGACGGCAAAAACATTCAGTACTTC. Protein product: CASSPPDRDGKNIQYF.

The V call is TRBV18, the J call TRBJ2-3; 11 bases fit TRBD1. The germline V gene encodes CDR1 KGHSH and CDR2 LQKENI. V lost 1 base and J lost 1; bases outside the gene matches: 4. This CDR3 comprises 17 residues. The CDR3 is CASSPRTGGGGTDTQYF. For the CDR3, the DNA is TGTGCCAGCTCACCACGGACAGGGGGCGGGGGCACAGATACGCAGTATTTT.

The chain combines TRBV6-1 with TRBJ2-7; TRBD1 matches 8 bases. The CDR3 length is 15 residues. Per the germline V gene, CDR1 is MNHNS and CDR2 is SASEGT. Trimming at V came to 4 bases and at J to 7 bases, leaving 12 bases not matched to a gene. The CDR3 sequence: CASSGQGTRSREQYF. The CDR3 DNA is TGTGCCAGCAGTGGACAGGGGACGAGGAGTCGGGAGCAGTACTTC.

This chain joins TRBV7-8 and TRBJ2-7; 10 bases fit TRBD1. CDR1 is SGHVS, CDR2 FQNEAQ, per germline. V dropped 2 bases and J dropped 2; count of bases not matched to a gene: 3. The length of the CDR3 is 15 residues. The CDR3 reads CASSLQGQGPYEQYF. The DNA for the CDR3 is TGTGCCAGCAGCTTACAGGGACAGGGGCCCTACGAGCAGTACTTC.

This chain connects TRBV6-1 to TRBJ2-1; no firm D call. Germline V lookup: CDR1 MNHNS, CDR2 SASEGT. CDR3 length equals 15 residues. V dropped 1 base and J dropped 4 bases, with 11 bases sitting between them. This CDR3 is CASSEEGIIYNEQFF. CDR3 coding DNA: TGTGCCAGCAGTGAAGAAGGCATAATTTACAATGAGCAGTTCTTC.

The V gene is TRBV4-3, the J gene TRBJ2-7; D not resolved. Trimming pared 0 bases from V and 2 bases from J, leaving 8 bases between. Germline assignment: CDR1 LGHNA and CDR2 YSLEER. The CDR3 consists of 14 residues. The CDR3 spells CASSQDPGAYEQYF. The CDR3 region has the DNA TGCGCCAGCAGCCAAGATCCAGGTGCCTACGAGCAGTACTTC.

The chain recombines TRBV5-4 with TRBJ1-6; D might be TRBD1 (5 bases). The CDR3 covers 16 residues. V was shortened by 3 bases and J by 5 bases, with 15 bases between the two germline ends. Germline V gene sequence: CDR1 SGHNT, CDR2 YYREEE (reference sequence). DNA of the CDR3: TGTGCCAGCAGCTACCCGCAGGGTGGGGATAATTCACCCCTCCACTTT. This encodes CASSYPQGGDNSPLHF.

V is TRBV2 and J is TRBJ1-4; TRBD1 aligns across 8 bases. The CDR3 is 14 amino acids. The trim removed 8 bases at V and 3 bases at J, leaving 5 bases unmatched. Germline V CDR1 and CDR2: SNHLY, FYNNEI. The CDR3 nucleotides are TGTGCCAGCCGGGGACAGGTCCCTAATGAAAAACTGTTTTTT. This codes for CASRGQVPNEKLFF.

Notes on this clone: A junction boundary mismatches the germline segment, possibly from a read error. The chain links TRBV2 to TRBJ2-7, with a tentative D call TRBD1 (6 bases). Per the germline V gene, CDR1 is SNHLY and CDR2 is FYNNEI. The CDR3 has 13 residues. CDR3 amino acids: CASSPGHMLSVGF. CDR3 DNA sequence: TGTGCCAGCAGTCCGGGACATATGTTGTCTGTCGGCTTC. Together with reference TRBV2 and TRBJ2-7, the CDR3 gives the full variable domain: EPEVTQTPSHQVTQMGQEVILRCVPISNHLYFYWYRQILGQKVEFLVSFYNNEISEKSEIFDDQFSVERPDGSNFTLKIRSTKLEDSAMYFCASSPGHMLSVGFGPGTRLTVT.

This chain joins TRBV29-1 and TRBJ2-2; D ambiguous. The V and J ends lost 3 bases and 2 bases respectively, with 7 bases between them. CDR1 and CDR2 from the germline V gene are SQVTM and ANQGSEA. There are 13 residues in the CDR3. As DNA, the CDR3 is TGCAGCGTTGATAAGCAAAACACCGGGGAGCTGTTTTTT. Translating it yields CSVDKQNTGELFF.

In this sample, this clone turned up once. The rearrangement links TRBV6-5 to TRBJ1-6, with D perhaps matching TRBD1 (6 bases). The CDR3 length is 14 residues. The V gene lost 2 bases and the J gene lost 7 bases, with 9 bases spanning the gap. The germline gives CDR1 MNHEY, CDR2 SVGAGI. The CDR3 DNA reads TGTGCCAGCAGTTACGGACAGTACAATTCACCCCTCCACTTT. This translates into CASSYGQYNSPLHF.

The genes are TRBV4-3 and TRBJ2-5; D ambiguous. Per the germline V gene, CDR1 is LGHNA and CDR2 is YSLEER. V lost 0 bases to trimming and J lost 3 bases, with 14 bases between them. The CDR3 spans 16 residues. The DNA of the CDR3 is TGCGCCAGCAGCCAAGATTGGGGTAGCCTTAAAGAGACCCAGTACTTC. It encodes CASSQDWGSLKETQYF.

V is TRBV4-3 and J is TRBJ1-6; possible D gene TRBD1, 5 bases. The V end lost 4 bases, the J end lost 7 bases, and 14 bases lay between the germline ends. CDR1 and CDR2 from the germline V gene are LGHNA and YSLEER. This CDR3 is built from 15 residues. Here the CDR3 DNA reads TGCGCCAGCAGCCTGGACATCGAGGGCAATTCACCCCTCCACTTT. It translates to CASSLDIEGNSPLHF.